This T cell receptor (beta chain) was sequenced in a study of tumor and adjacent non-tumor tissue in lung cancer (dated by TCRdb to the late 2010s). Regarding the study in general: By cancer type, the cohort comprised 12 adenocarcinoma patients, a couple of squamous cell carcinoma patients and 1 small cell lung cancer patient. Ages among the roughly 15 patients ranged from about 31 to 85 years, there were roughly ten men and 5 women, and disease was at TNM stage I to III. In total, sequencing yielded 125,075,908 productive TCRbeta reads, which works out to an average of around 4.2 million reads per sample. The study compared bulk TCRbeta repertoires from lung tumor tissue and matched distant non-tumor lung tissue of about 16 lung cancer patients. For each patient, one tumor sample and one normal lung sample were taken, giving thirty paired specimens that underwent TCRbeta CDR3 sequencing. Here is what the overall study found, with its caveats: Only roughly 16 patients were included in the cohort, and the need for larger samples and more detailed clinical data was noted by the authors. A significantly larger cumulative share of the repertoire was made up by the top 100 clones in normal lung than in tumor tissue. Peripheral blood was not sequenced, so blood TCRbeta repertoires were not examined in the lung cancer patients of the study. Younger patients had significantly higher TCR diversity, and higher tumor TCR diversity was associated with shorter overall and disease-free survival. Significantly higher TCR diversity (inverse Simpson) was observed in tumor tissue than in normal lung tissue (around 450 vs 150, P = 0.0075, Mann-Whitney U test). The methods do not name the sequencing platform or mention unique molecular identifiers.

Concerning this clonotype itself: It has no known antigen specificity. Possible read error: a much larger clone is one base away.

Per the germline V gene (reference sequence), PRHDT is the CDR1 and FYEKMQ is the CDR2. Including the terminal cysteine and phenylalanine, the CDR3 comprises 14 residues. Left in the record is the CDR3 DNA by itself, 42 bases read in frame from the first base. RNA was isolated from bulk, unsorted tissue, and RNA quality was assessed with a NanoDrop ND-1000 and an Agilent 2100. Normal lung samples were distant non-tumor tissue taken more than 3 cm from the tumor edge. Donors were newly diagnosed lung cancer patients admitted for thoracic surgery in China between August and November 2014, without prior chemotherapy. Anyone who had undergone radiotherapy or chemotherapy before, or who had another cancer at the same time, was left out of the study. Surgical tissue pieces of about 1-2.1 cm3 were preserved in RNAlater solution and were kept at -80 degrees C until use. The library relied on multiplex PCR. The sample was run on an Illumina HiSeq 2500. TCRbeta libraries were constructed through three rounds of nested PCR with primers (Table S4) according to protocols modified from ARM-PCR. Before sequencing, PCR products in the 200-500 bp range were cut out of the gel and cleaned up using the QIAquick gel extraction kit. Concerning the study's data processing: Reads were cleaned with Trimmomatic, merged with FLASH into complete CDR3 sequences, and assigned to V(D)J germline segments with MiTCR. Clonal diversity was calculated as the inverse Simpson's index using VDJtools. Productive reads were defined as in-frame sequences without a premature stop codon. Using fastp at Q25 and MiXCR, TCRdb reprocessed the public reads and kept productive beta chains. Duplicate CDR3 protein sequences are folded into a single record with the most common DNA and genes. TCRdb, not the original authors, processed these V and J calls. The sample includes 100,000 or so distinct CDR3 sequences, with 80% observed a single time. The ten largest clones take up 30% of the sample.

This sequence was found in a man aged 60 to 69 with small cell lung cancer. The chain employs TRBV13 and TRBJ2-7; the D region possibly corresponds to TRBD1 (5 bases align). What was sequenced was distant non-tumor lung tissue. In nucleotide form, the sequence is TGTGTCAGCAGCTTCGTGGGGCGACCCTACGAGCAGTACTTC. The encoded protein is CVSSFVGRPYEQYF.